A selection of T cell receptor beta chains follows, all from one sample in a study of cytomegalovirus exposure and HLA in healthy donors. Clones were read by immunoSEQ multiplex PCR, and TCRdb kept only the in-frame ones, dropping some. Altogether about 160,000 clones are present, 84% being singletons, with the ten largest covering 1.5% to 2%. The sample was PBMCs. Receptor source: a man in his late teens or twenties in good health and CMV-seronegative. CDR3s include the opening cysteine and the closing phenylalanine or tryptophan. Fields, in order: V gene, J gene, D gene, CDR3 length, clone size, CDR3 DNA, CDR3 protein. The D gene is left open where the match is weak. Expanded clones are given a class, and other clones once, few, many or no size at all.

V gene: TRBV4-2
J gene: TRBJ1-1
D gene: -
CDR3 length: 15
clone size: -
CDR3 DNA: TGTGCCAGCAGCCCGATGGGAGGGGCTGACACTGAAGCTTTCTTT
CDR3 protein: CASSPMGGADTEAFF

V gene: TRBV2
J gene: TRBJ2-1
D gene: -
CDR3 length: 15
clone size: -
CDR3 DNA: TGTGCCAGCAGCATAGGAGGGAGCTCCTACAATGAGCAGTTCTTC
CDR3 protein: CASSIGGSSYNEQFF

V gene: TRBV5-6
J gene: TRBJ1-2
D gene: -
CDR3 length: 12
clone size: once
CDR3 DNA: TGTGCCAGCAGCTCCCAAGCCTATGGCTACACCTTC
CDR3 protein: CASSSQAYGYTF

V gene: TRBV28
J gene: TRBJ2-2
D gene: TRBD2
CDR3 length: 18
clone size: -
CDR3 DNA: TGTGCCAGCAGAAATCCCAGCGGGAGAGCACAAAACACCGGGGAGCTGTTTTTT
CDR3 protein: CASRNPSGRAQNTGELFF

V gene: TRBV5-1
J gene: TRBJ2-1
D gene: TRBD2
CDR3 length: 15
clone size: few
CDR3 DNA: TGCGCCAGCAGCTTGGGAACTAGCGGCTACAATGAGCAGTTCTTC
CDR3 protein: CASSLGTSGYNEQFF

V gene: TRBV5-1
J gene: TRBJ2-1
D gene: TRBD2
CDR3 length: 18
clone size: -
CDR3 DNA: TGCGCCAGCAGCTTGTCTAGCGGGGATTATAGCTCCTACAATGAGCAGTTCTTC
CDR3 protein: CASSLSSGDYSSYNEQFF

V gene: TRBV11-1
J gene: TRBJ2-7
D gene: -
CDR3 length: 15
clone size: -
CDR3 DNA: TGTGCCAGCAGCCCTTTCCCGGGACTTGGGTACGAGCAGTACTTC
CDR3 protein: CASSPFPGLGYEQYF

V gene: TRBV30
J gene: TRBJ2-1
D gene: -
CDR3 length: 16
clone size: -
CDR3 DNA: TGTGCCTGGAGTGTTCTTCTCAGAGGTACCTACAATGAGCAGTTCTTC
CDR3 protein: CAWSVLLRGTYNEQFF

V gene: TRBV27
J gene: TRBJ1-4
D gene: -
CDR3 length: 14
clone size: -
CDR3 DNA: TGTGCCAGCAGTCTCCAGGGTCCTAATGAAAAACTGTTTTTT
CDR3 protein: CASSLQGPNEKLFF

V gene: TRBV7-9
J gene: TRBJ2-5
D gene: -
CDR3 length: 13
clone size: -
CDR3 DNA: TGTGCCAGCAGACTCACGCGAGGAGAGACCCAGTACTTC
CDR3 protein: CASRLTRGETQYF

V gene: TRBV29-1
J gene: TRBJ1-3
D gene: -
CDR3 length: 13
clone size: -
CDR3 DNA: TGCAGCGCCGGGGGGGCAACTGGAAACACCATATATTTT
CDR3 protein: CSAGGATGNTIYF

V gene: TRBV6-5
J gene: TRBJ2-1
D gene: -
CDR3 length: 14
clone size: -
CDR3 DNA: TGTGCCAGCAGTAGGCGGGGAACTTACAATGAGCAGTTCTTC
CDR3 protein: CASSRRGTYNEQFF

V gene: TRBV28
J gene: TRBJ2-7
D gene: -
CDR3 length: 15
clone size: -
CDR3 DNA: TGTGCCAGCTCCTCCCCCCAGGGCGGTAACTACGAGCAGTACTTC
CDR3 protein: CASSSPQGGNYEQYF

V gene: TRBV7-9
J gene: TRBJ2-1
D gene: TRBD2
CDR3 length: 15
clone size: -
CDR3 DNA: TGTGCCAGCAGCATACAGCGGGGCACCTACAATGAGCAGTTCTTC
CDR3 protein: CASSIQRGTYNEQFF

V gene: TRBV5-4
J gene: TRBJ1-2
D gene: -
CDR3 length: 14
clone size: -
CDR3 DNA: TGTGCCAGCAGCTCGGGGGGCAGGGGCTATGGCTACACCTTC
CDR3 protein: CASSSGGRGYGYTF

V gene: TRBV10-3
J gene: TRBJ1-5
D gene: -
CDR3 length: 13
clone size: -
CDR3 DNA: TGTGCCAGCACGGGGGGGAACAATCAGCCCCAGCATTTT
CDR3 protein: CASTGGNNQPQHF

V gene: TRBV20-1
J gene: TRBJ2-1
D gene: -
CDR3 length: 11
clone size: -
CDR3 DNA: TGCAGTGCTAAAGTCAGGGACAACCAGTTCTTC
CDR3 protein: CSAKVRDNQFF

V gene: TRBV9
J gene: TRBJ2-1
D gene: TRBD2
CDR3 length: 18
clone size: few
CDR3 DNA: TGTGCCAGCAGCGTAGTCCCTAGCGGGGTGAGCTCCTACAATGAGCAGTTCTTC
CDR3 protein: CASSVVPSGVSSYNEQFF

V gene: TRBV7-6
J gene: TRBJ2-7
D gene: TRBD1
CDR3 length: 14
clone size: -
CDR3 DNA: TGTGCCAGCAGCTGGGGACAGGTCTCCTACGAGCAGTACTTC
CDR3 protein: CASSWGQVSYEQYF

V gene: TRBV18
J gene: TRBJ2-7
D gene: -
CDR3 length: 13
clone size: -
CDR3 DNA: TGTGCCAGCTCACCACCTGGGAGAAACGAGCAGTACTTC
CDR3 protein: CASSPPGRNEQYF

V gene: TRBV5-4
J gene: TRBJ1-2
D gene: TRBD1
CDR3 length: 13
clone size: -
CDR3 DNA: TGTGCCAGCAGCTTGGGACAGGGTACTGGCTACACCTTC
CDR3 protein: CASSLGQGTGYTF